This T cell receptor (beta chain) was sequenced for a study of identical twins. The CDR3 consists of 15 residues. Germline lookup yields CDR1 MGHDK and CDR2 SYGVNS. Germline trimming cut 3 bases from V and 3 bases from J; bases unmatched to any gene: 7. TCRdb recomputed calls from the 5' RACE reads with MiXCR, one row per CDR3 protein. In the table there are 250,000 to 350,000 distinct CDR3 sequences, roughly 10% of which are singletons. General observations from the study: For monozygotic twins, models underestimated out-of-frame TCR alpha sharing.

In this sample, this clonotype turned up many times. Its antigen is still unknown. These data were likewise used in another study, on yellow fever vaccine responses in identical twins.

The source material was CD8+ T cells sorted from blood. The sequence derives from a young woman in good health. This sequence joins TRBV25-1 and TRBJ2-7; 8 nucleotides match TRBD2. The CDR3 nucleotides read TGTGCCAGCAGTGACCGGACTAGCCCCGACTACGAGCAGTACTTC. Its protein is CASSDRTSPDYEQYF.